This TCR beta chain was sequenced for a study of T cell responses to AZD1222 COVID-19 vaccine. Findings and limits, study-wide: The sample set comprised mostly white British donors with more females, and clonal diversity was possibly underestimated. Only a handful of people who got AZD1222 tested seropositive at baseline.

About this clone: Its antigen is not known.

Profiling relied on immunoSEQ multiplex PCR, and the TCRdb table lists in-frame clones only, not all of them. The table lists tens of thousands of clones, approximately 90% of them singletons. The clonotype originates from an adult who received the AZD1222 COVID-19 vaccine. This specimen consisted of peripheral blood, obtained 28 days after the second AZD1222 dose.

CDR3 sequence: CASMRARGHSGNTIYF. The CDR3 DNA sequence: TGTGCCAGCATGCGGGCCCGGGGGCATTCTGGAAACACCATATATTTT. The gene calls are TRBV25-1 and TRBJ1-3; D may be TRBD1 (6 bases). Per the germline V gene, CDR1 is MGHDK and CDR2 is SYGVNS. Between the trimmed V and J ends, which lost 7 bases and 1 base, there was a span of 17 bases. The CDR3 is 16 residues long.